One TCR beta chain is described in this entry. The antigen remains unidentified. The source of the sample is a study of T-cell memory formation after mild COVID-19. Study as a whole: TCR clusters were mostly donor specific. Study results and caveats: Day 37-peaking second-wave clones had unconfirmed SARS-CoV-2 specificity.

The V and J ends lost 5 bases and 11 bases respectively, with 18 bases between them. The CDR3 is 13 residues long. One entry per CDR3 protein, called by TCRdb with MiXCR from the 5' RACE reads. Here the sample spans 300,000 to 350,000 distinct CDR3 sequences, roughly a fifth being singletons. The sequence was collected from a man aged 18 to 29 who had mild COVID-19 (a few samples of this study predate the infection). Cell type and time point are not known. The V and J genes are TRBV12-3 or TRBV12-4 and TRBJ1-1; D remains ambiguous. Sequencing was performed on PBMCs or a T cell subset sorted from them (not recorded which). CDR3 nucleotides: TGTGCCAGCAGTATTAGGACGGGGTACTCGGCTTTCTTT. The encoded protein is CASSIRTGYSAFF.